This is a list of T cell receptor beta chains from one sample in a study of T cell repertoires and HLA-DP antigens. For these TCRs, the target antigens are not known. Profiling relied on immunoSEQ multiplex PCR, and the TCRdb table lists in-frame clones only, not all of them. This table has about 89,000 clones, approximately 89% appearing once. The sample taken for sequencing was CD4+ T cells from PBMCs. These receptors originate from a man aged 45-65 years in good health and CMV-seronegative. CDR3s include the opening cysteine and the closing phenylalanine or tryptophan. The order of the fields is J gene, clone size, V gene, D gene, CDR3 protein, CDR3 DNA. D genes are given only for firm matches. Clone size is not always given. Where it is, it says once, few, many or a class for expanded clones.

>TRBJ1-5|once|TRBV19|TRBD1
CASSRQGIRQPQHF
TGTGCCAGTAGTCGACAGGGAATCAGGCAGCCCCAGCATTTT
>TRBJ2-3|-|TRBV7-8|-
CASSRVADTQYF
TGTGCCAGCAGCCGGGTAGCAGATACGCAGTATTTT
>TRBJ1-1|-|TRBV4-3|-
CASSQEQDTEAFF
TGCGCCAGCAGCCAAGAACAGGACACTGAAGCTTTCTTT
>TRBJ2-7|once|TRBV5-5|-
CASSLISQASYEQYF
TGTGCCAGCAGCTTGATTTCGCAGGCCTCCTACGAGCAGTACTTC
>TRBJ1-1|-|TRBV6-1|TRBD1
CASRPTGVSTEAFF
TGTGCCAGCAGGCCTACAGGGGTAAGCACTGAAGCTTTCTTT
>TRBJ1-5|-|TRBV5-4|-
CASSLAGPNQPQHF
TGTGCCAGCAGCTTGGCAGGGCCCAATCAGCCCCAGCATTTT
>TRBJ1-1|-|TRBV28|TRBD1
CASSLGGQGKGEAFF
TGTGCCAGCAGTTTGGGGGGACAGGGTAAAGGTGAAGCTTTCTTT
>TRBJ2-7|-|TRBV19|TRBD2
CARPGLAGGPVGYEQYF
TGTGCCAGACCCGGACTAGCGGGAGGGCCCGTCGGCTACGAGCAGTACTTC
>TRBJ2-3|-|TRBV28|-
CASSSTDTQYF
TGTGCCAGCAGCAGCACAGATACGCAGTATTTT
>TRBJ2-3|-|TRBV7-9|-
CASSGAGSTDTQYF
TGTGCCAGCAGCGGGGCAGGAAGCACAGATACGCAGTATTTT
>TRBJ2-2|-|TRBV18|TRBD2
CASSPRGVGENTGELFF
TGTGCCAGCTCACCCCGGGGGGTCGGGGAAAACACCGGGGAGCTGTTTTTT
>TRBJ1-1|-|TRBV12-5|TRBD1
CASGLFTGQGGTEAFF
TGTGCTAGTGGTTTGTTCACGGGACAGGGGGGCACTGAAGCTTTCTTT
>TRBJ2-5|-|TRBV10-3|-
CAISESMSGWETQYF
TGTGCCATCAGTGAGTCGATGTCAGGGTGGGAGACCCAGTACTTC
>TRBJ2-7|-|TRBV9|-
CASSVTGAGSYEQYF
TGTGCCAGCAGCGTTACCGGGGCCGGTTCCTACGAGCAGTACTTC
>TRBJ2-7|-|TRBV6-1|TRBD1
CASSDTGGSYEQYF
TGTGCCAGCAGTGATACAGGGGGTTCCTACGAGCAGTACTTC
>TRBJ2-7|once|TRBV7-2|TRBD1
CASIRQGTYEQYF
TGTGCCAGCATACGACAGGGAACCTACGAGCAGTACTTC
>TRBJ2-6|-|TRBV9|TRBD1
CASSVLPGQGSGANVLTF
TGTGCCAGCAGCGTTTTACCGGGACAGGGCTCTGGGGCCAACGTCCTGACTTTC
>TRBJ1-1|-|TRBV6-1|-
CASPGYTEAFF
TGTGCCAGCCCAGGGTACACTGAAGCTTTCTTT
>TRBJ1-5|-|TRBV7-7|-
CASSRGPGQPQHF
TGTGCTAGCAGCCGCGGGCCGGGTCAGCCCCAGCATTTT
>TRBJ1-2|-|TRBV5-4|TRBD1
CASSINQGAGGYTF
TGTGCCAGCAGCATAAATCAGGGGGCAGGAGGCTACACCTTC
>TRBJ1-2|-|TRBV7-2|-
CASSLARTGVEYGYTF
TGTGCCAGCAGCTTAGCTAGAACCGGGGTAGAGTATGGCTACACCTTC
>TRBJ2-5|-|TRBV7-6|TRBD2
CASSPSGRLAGGETQYF
TGTGCCAGCAGCCCGAGCGGCAGACTAGCGGGAGGAGAGACCCAGTACTTC
>TRBJ1-1|few|TRBV18|TRBD1
CASSTRDRETEAFF
TGTGCCAGCTCAACCCGGGACAGGGAAACTGAAGCTTTCTTT
>TRBJ1-6|-|TRBV5-1|-
CASSLAQAGGSPLHF
TGCGCCAGCAGCTTGGCCCAAGCGGGTGGTTCACCCCTCCACTTT
>TRBJ2-7|-|TRBV6-5|-
CASRQDATSYEQYF
TGTGCCAGCAGGCAGGACGCTACCTCCTACGAGCAGTACTTC
>TRBJ2-4|-|TRBV7-2|-
CASSLGVGRNIQYF
TGTGCCAGCAGCTTAGGGGTAGGGAGGAACATTCAGTACTTC
>TRBJ2-3|-|TRBV7-9|TRBD2
CASSPPTSALLDTQYF
TGTGCCAGCAGCCCCCCGACTAGCGCCCTCCTCGATACGCAGTATTTT